This T cell receptor beta chain was documented in a study of regulatory T cells in long-lasting Graves disease. This clonotype was counted a few times. What it binds is unknown. Study findings and constraints: Study of thyroid tissue was not done, with only peripheral blood studied. Accuracy was perhaps lowered by the small sample size.

CDR1 is SGHDT, CDR2 YYEEEE, per germline. Germline trimming cut 2 bases from V and 4 bases from J; bases unmatched to any gene: 6. The CDR3 has 14 residues. Time point in this sample: persistent/refractory GD, antithyroid drugs over 5 years with positive TRAb. RNA isolated from PBMCs was used to make the TCR library. An endocrinology department in Xi'an, China, recruited the patients. With iRepertoire HTBI primers and Arm-PCR of CDR3 regions, TCR beta libraries were built. TCRdb ran MiXCR on the multiplex PCR reads and lists one entry per CDR3 protein. The table lists some 370,000 distinct CDR3 sequences, roughly 23% of them singletons.

V usage is TRBV5-6 and J usage is TRBJ2-7; 7 bases line up with TRBD1. This TCR was recovered from a woman between 35 and 50 years old with Graves disease. The sample in question was peripheral blood mononuclear cells (PBMCs), obtained when the disease was refractory, from a patient treated with antithyroid drugs. CDR3 protein: CASSLGTDLYEQYF. The CDR3 DNA reads TGTGCCAGCAGCTTAGGGACAGACCTATACGAGCAGTACTTC.